The 31 T cell receptor beta chains below were found in one sample sequenced in a study of blood T cell repertoires in COVID-19 (dated by TCRdb to between 2020 and 2021). Library preparation used the immunoSEQ multiplex PCR assay. Not all clones reach the TCRdb copy of this immuneACCESS table, which keeps in-frame sequences only. Checked studies attribute under half of the gap to unresolved V genes and leave the rest unexplained. This sample is represented by some 320,000 clones; roughly nine tenths of them were singletons. Of the sample, roughly 2.9% is held by the ten largest clones. Sequencing used PBMCs or T cells enriched from blood (not recorded which). The receptor set was obtained from a woman aged 50 to 65 who had been exposed to COVID-19.

The genes are TRBV5-1 and TRBJ1-4; tentative D call: TRBD1 (6 bases). This CDR3 has 15 amino acids. Trimming cost V 1 base and J 7 bases, with 14 bases left between them. CDR1 SGHRS and CDR2 YFSETQ come from the germline V gene. The chain's CDR3 is CASSLIMGAGEKLFF. CDR3 DNA: TGCGCCAGCAGCTTGATCATGGGGGCGGGTGAAAAACTGTTTTTT. Complete variable domain (other parts from reference TRBV5-1 and TRBJ1-4): KAGVTQTPRYLIKTRGQQVTLSCSPISGHRSVSWYQQTPGQGLQFLFEYFSETQRNKGNFPGRFSGRQFSNSRSEMNVSTLELGDSALYLCASSLIMGAGEKLFFGSGTQLSVL.

V is TRBV6-1 and J is TRBJ2-2; D is uncertain. This CDR3 comprises 14 residues. Germline V CDR1 and CDR2: MNHNS, SASEGT. Trimming pared 2 bases from V and 5 bases from J, leaving 9 bases between. The CDR3 DNA reads TGTGCCAGCAGTGAATTTTCCATTACCGGGGAGCTGTTTTTT. Its translation: CASSEFSITGELFF.

The chain employs TRBV11-3 and TRBJ1-1, with a weak D call TRBD1 (5 bases). V shed 5 bases and J shed 1 base, with 11 bases lying between them. This CDR3 spans 14 amino acids. CDR1 is SGHNT and CDR2 is YENEEA in the germline V gene. CDR3 residues: CASSARGSNTEAFF. As DNA, the CDR3 is TGTGCCAGCAGCGCGCGGGGCTCGAACACTGAAGCTTTCTTT.

CDR3 region: CASSHGGQDTQYF. The CDR3 coding sequence is TGCGCCAGCAGCCACGGGGGGCAGGATACGCAGTATTTT. The genes are TRBV5-1 and TRBJ2-3, with D possibly matching TRBD2 (7 bases). The V and J ends lost 4 bases and 6 bases respectively, with 12 bases between them. This CDR3 is built from 13 residues. Germline V gives CDR1 SGHRS, CDR2 YFSETQ.

The chain carries TRBV30 and TRBJ2-1; 7 bases are a match to TRBD2. The CDR3 consists of 13 residues. Germline loops: CDR1 GTSNPN, CDR2 SVGIG (reference sequence). V was pared by 3 bases and J by 6 bases, with 5 bases of the junction left unmatched. The DNA of the CDR3 is TGTGCCTGGAGCGGGGGGACGATCAATGAGCAGTTCTTC. It codes for CAWSGGTINEQFF.

The chain couples TRBV3-1 (or the pseudogene TRBV3-2) to TRBJ2-1, with 8 bases aligning to TRBD2. Germline assignment: CDR1 LGHDT and CDR2 YNNKEL (reference sequence). There are 18 residues in the CDR3. The V gene end was trimmed by 1 base and the J gene end by 7 bases; junction bases not matched to a gene: 15. The CDR3 DNA is TGTGCCAGCAGCCAAGGTTCAGCGGGGGCTTTTTTGTTGAATGAGCAGTTCTTC. Translation gives CASSQGSAGAFLLNEQFF.

The J gene is TRBJ2-3, the V gene TRBV3-1 (or the pseudogene TRBV3-2); D is possibly TRBD1 (6 bases). The germline gives CDR1 LGHDT, CDR2 YNNKEL (reference sequence). The CDR3 runs 18 residues. The V end was cut by 0 bases, the J end by 6 bases, with 22 bases between. The CDR3 DNA is TGTGCCAGCAGCCAAGATCTTTTAGCCCTCAACAGGGCGGATACGCAGTATTTT. It encodes CASSQDLLALNRADTQYF.

The DNA for the CDR3 is TGTGCCACCAGCAGAAAGGGAGCGGCAGATACGCAGTATTTT. It yields the protein CATSRKGAADTQYF. The chain combines TRBV15 with TRBJ2-3; tentative D call: TRBD2 (5 bases). Germline CDR1 and CDR2: LNHNV and YYDKDF (reference sequence). The CDR3 has 14 residues. V shed 2 bases and J shed 4 bases, with 10 bases lying between them. Full variable domain (outside the CDR3, taken from reference TRBV15 and TRBJ2-3): DAMVIQNPRYQVTQFGKPVTLSCSQTLNHNVMYWYQQKSSQAPKLLFHYYDKDFNNEADTPDNFQSRRPNTSFCFLDIRSPGLGDTAMYLCATSRKGAADTQYFGPGTRLTVL.

The chain carries TRBV28 and TRBJ2-7; unclear D gene. Germline CDR1 and CDR2: MDHEN and SYDVKM. The CDR3 sequence is 15 residues long. V was pared by 2 bases and J by 7 bases, with 18 bases between. CDR3 nucleotide sequence: TGTGCCAGCAGTTTAGGAACCCGGTTGGGCACGGAGCAGTACTTC. It specifies CASSLGTRLGTEQYF.

This clone was counted a single time. Other DNA sequences in the same sample also yield this CDR3. The chain employs TRBV18 and TRBJ1-6, with a tentative D call TRBD1 (6 bases). The ends were cut back, 3 bases at V and 5 bases at J, with 11 bases in the middle. The germline V gene has CDR1 KGHSH and CDR2 LQKENI. The CDR3 has 15 residues. Written as DNA, the CDR3 is TGTGCCAGCTCACCCGGACGGACAGATAATTCACCCCTCCACTTT. This translates into CASSPGRTDNSPLHF.

J is TRBJ2-2 and V is TRBV10-3; maybe TRBD1 (5 bases). V was clipped by 5 bases and J by 4 bases, with 14 bases between them. From germline, CDR1 is ENHRY and CDR2 SYGVKD. The CDR3 consists of 15 residues. CDR3 nucleotide sequence: TGTGCCATCAGTAAGGTACCAGGGCTCACCGGGGAGCTGTTTTTT. It codes for CAISKVPGLTGELFF.

V gene TRBV7-9 combines with J gene TRBJ2-7; 11 bases are a match to TRBD2. Germline V gene data show CDR1 as SEHNR and CDR2 as FQNEAQ (reference sequence). The V segment lost 5 bases and the J segment 6 bases; nucleotides outside the gene matches: 12. The CDR3 totals 16 residues. DNA for the CDR3: TGTGCCAGCAGCCAAAATCGACTAGCGGGGCCCCCCGAGCAGTACTTC. Its protein is CASSQNRLAGPPEQYF.

The chain couples TRBV3-1 (or the pseudogene TRBV3-2) to TRBJ1-5, with D possibly being TRBD1 (5 bases). Germline V gives CDR1 LGHDT, CDR2 YNNKEL (reference sequence). V was clipped by 0 bases and J by 2 bases, with 14 bases between them. The CDR3 has 17 amino acids. CDR3 residues: CASSQDSGGLGNQPQHF. The CDR3 DNA follows: TGTGCCAGCAGCCAAGATTCGGGGGGATTGGGCAATCAGCCCCAGCATTTT.

The chain couples TRBV3-1 (or the pseudogene TRBV3-2) to TRBJ2-3; 8 bases line up with TRBD1. From germline, CDR1 is LGHDT and CDR2 YNNKEL (reference sequence). The trim removed 1 base at V and 4 bases at J, leaving 4 bases unmatched. The length of the CDR3 is 15 residues. The CDR3 DNA reads as TGTGCCAGCAGCCAAGGGACAGGGTTCCCAGATACGCAGTATTTT. Translation: CASSQGTGFPDTQYF.

CDR3 DNA sequence: TGTGCCACCAGCAGAGAATATCTAGACCTGATAGCGGGTCGAGATACGCAGTATTTT. Encoded protein: CATSREYLDLIAGRDTQYF. The genes are TRBV15 and TRBJ2-3; 7 nucleotides align to TRBD2. Trimming took 0 bases from V and 5 from J; bases not matched to a gene: 17. CDR1 and CDR2 (germline): LNHNV, YYDKDF (reference sequence). This CDR3 comprises 19 residues.

This clone has only one observation. This rearrangement joins TRBV29-1 to TRBJ2-3; TRBD1 is a possible D gene (6 bases). Trimming removed 3 bases at V and 4 bases at J, with 11 bases between. Germline CDR1 reads SQVTM; CDR2 reads ANQGSEA. This CDR3 comprises 13 residues. CDR3 sequence (DNA): TGCAGCGTTGATACAGGGTCAGCAGATACGCAGTATTTT. Translating it yields CSVDTGSADTQYF.

Turning to this clone: Other nucleotide sequences from this sample produce the same CDR3. CDR3 DNA: TGTGCCAGCAGTCAGGGGATGAACACTGAAGCTTTCTTT. Translated: CASSQGMNTEAFF. The J gene is TRBJ1-1, the V gene TRBV2, with a weak D call TRBD1 (6 bases). There are 13 residues in the CDR3. CDR1 and CDR2 from the germline V gene are SNHLY and FYNNEI. Trimming left V 5 bases short and J 0 bases short, with 7 bases between.

This clone appeared a single time. V gene TRBV12-2 combines with J gene TRBJ2-7; no DNA check was done on the table's D call, TRBD2. TRBV12-2 is a pseudogene locus. The CDR3 runs to 15 residues. The CDR3 sequence: CASRPLVSRTYEQYF. DNA of the CDR3: TGTGCAAGTCGCCCTCTAGTAAGTAGAACCTACGAGCAGTACTTC.

The rearrangement joins TRBV4-1 to TRBJ1-2; D unresolved. With 4 bases removed from V and 12 bases from J, the gap between germline ends came to 18 bases. CDR1 and CDR2 (germline): MGHRA, YSYEKL. This CDR3 is built from 13 residues. CDR3 region: CASSLLIESGNTF. The CDR3 DNA reads as TGCGCCAGCAGCCTACTAATCGAAAGTGGAAACACCTTC.

The chain links TRBV21-1 to TRBJ2-7; no DNA check was done on the table's D call, TRBD1. TRBV21-1 is a pseudogene segment. The CDR3 has 18 amino acids. The CDR3 DNA follows: TGTGCCAGCAGCAAAGGTAGGGTGTGCAGGGCCGACTCCTACGAGCAGTACTTC. Protein: CASSKGRVCRADSYEQYF.

This clone was detected only once. This sequence joins TRBV5-1 and TRBJ2-7; 7 bases match TRBD1. The V segment lost 3 bases and the J segment 9 bases; nucleotides outside the gene matches: 15. The CDR3 is 15 amino acids. CDR1 and CDR2 (germline): SGHRS, YFSETQ. CDR3 loop: CASSSSGGSYDVQYF. In nucleotides, the CDR3 is TGCGCCAGCAGCTCCTCAGGGGGTTCATACGACGTGCAGTACTTC.

The chain carries TRBV7-9 and TRBJ1-6; 9 positions agree with TRBD1. V lost 1 base, J lost 7 bases, and 8 bases stayed unmatched. The CDR3 sequence is 17 residues long. Germline-derived CDR1 and CDR2 are SEHNR and FQNEAQ (reference sequence). The CDR3 nucleotides read TGTGCCAGCAGCTTAGGGGGGGACAGGGCGGACAATTCACCCCTCCACTTT. This translates into CASSLGGDRADNSPLHF.

In its sample, this clone was seen once. CDR3 in amino acids: CATSRDLSTGALTGELFF. CDR3 DNA sequence: TGTGCCACCAGCAGAGATTTATCAACAGGGGCACTCACCGGGGAGCTGTTTTTT. V and J are TRBV15 and TRBJ2-2, with 7 bases identical to TRBD1. The V gene end was trimmed by 0 bases and the J gene end by 4 bases; junction bases not matched to a gene: 11. The CDR3 covers 18 residues. Per germline, CDR1 LNHNV and CDR2 YYDKDF (reference sequence).

This clone was seen a handful of times. The chain uses TRBV21-1 and TRBJ1-2; TRBD1, the table's D call, lacks a check against the DNA. TRBV21-1 is a listed pseudogene. The CDR3 consists of 15 residues. CDR3 bases: TGTGCCAGCAGCGCCCCGGGACAGGGGGAAGATGGCTACACCTTC. This encodes CASSAPGQGEDGYTF.

This chain links TRBV3-1 (or the pseudogene TRBV3-2) with TRBJ2-7, with a tentative D call TRBD1 (5 bases). Germline V gene data show CDR1 as LGHDT and CDR2 as YNNKEL (reference sequence). Between the trimmed V and J ends, which lost 3 bases and 3 bases, there was a span of 12 bases. The CDR3 runs 14 residues. CDR3 residues: CASSHWGTGYEQYF. The CDR3 DNA reads TGTGCCAGCAGCCACTGGGGCACTGGCTACGAGCAGTACTTC.

The V gene is TRBV19, the J gene TRBJ1-5; the D is unclear. The CDR3 totals 15 residues. V was pared by 2 bases and J by 3 bases, with 11 bases between. Germline V gene data show CDR1 as LNHDA and CDR2 as SQIVND (reference sequence). CDR3 DNA: TGTGCCAGTAGTATATGGCCGGAGGACAATCAGCCCCAGCATTTT. Translated, it gives CASSIWPEDNQPQHF.

This clone has just one count. V and J are TRBV6-4 and TRBJ1-2; 7 nucleotides align to TRBD1. The CDR3 sequence is 17 residues long. V shed 3 bases, J shed 6 bases, and the junction held 16 bases outside the gene matches. Germline-derived CDR1 and CDR2 are MRHNA and SNTAGT. The CDR3 reads CASSEGFNWDSPNGYTF. CDR3 nucleotide sequence: TGTGCCAGCAGTGAGGGGTTCAACTGGGACAGTCCAAATGGCTACACCTTC.

This chain uses TRBV7-9 with TRBJ1-6, with 7 bases that match TRBD1. CDR3 length: 15 residues. With V trimmed by 5 bases and J by 10 bases, 11 bases remained unmatched. Germline values: CDR1 SEHNR, CDR2 FQNEAQ (reference sequence). CDR3 nucleotide sequence: TGTGCCAGCAGCCGAGAGACAGGGAACCAATCACCCCTCCACTTT. Translation: CASSRETGNQSPLHF.

The chain joins TRBV3-1 (or the pseudogene TRBV3-2) to TRBJ1-2, with D perhaps matching TRBD1 (6 bases). There are 14 residues in the CDR3. Looked up from germline, CDR1 is LGHDT and CDR2 is YNNKEL (reference sequence). The ends were cut back, 8 bases at V and 7 bases at J, with 20 bases in the middle. The CDR3 nucleotides read TGTGCCAGCCGAGACCACGGGACAAGAGGTGGCTACACCTTC. This sequence encodes CASRDHGTRGGYTF.

This clone was observed once. This chain uses TRBV18 with TRBJ1-6, with D perhaps matching TRBD1 (5 bases). This CDR3 has 14 amino acids. The V end was cut by 1 base, the J end by 10 bases, with 11 bases between. Germline V gives CDR1 KGHSH, CDR2 LQKENI. This CDR3 is CASSPRDSPSPLHF. Written as DNA, the CDR3 is TGTGCCAGCTCACCACGGGACTCTCCCTCACCCCTCCACTTT.

The chain couples TRBV4-1 to TRBJ1-6, with D possibly being TRBD1 (5 bases). V was clipped by 0 bases and J by 2 bases, with 11 bases between them. This CDR3 has 17 amino acids. From germline, CDR1 is MGHRA and CDR2 YSYEKL. As DNA, the CDR3 is TGCGCCAGCAGCCAAGAGGGAGGGGTAACCTATAATTCACCCCTCCACTTT. This sequence encodes CASSQEGGVTYNSPLHF.